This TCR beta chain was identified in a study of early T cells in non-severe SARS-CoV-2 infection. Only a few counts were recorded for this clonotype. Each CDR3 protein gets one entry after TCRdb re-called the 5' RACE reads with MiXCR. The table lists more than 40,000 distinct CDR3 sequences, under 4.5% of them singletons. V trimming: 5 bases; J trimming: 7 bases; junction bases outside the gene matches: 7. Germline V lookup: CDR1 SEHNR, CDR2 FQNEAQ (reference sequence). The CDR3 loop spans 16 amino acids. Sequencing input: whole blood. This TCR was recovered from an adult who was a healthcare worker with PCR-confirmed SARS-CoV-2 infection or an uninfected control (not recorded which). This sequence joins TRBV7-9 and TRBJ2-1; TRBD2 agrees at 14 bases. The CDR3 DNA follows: TGTGCCAGCAGCCCTCCGACTAGCGGGAGGGGAAATGAGCAGTTCTTC. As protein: CASSPPTSGRGNEQFF.